The TCR beta chain under discussion was sequenced for a study of regulatory T cells in long-lasting Graves disease. According to the study, TCR beta libraries were built with iRepertoire HTBI primers and CDR3-region Arm-PCR. TCRdb analysed the multiplex PCR reads with MiXCR anew, one entry per CDR3 protein. Of approximately 690,000 distinct CDR3 sequences listed, about 32% were seen once; the top ten hold 40% to 50%. This clonotype was found a few times. Time point defined: persistent/refractory GD, antithyroid drugs over 5 years with positive TRAb. PBMCs were the source of the RNA used for TCR sequencing. The source of this sequence is a female donor with Graves disease. The source material was peripheral blood mononuclear cells (PBMCs), sampled when the disease was refractory, from a patient treated with antithyroid drugs.

The CDR3 nucleotides read TGTGCCACCAGCAGACCCGTCCTCAGGGCTGAGCAGTTCTTC. It codes for CATSRPVLRAEQFF. The chain is built from TRBV15 and TRBJ2-1, with D maybe TRBD1 (5 bases). Germline assignment: CDR1 LNHNV and CDR2 YYDKDF (reference sequence). The CDR3 loop spans 14 amino acids. V lost 2 bases and J 9 bases, leaving 14 bases between the germline ends.